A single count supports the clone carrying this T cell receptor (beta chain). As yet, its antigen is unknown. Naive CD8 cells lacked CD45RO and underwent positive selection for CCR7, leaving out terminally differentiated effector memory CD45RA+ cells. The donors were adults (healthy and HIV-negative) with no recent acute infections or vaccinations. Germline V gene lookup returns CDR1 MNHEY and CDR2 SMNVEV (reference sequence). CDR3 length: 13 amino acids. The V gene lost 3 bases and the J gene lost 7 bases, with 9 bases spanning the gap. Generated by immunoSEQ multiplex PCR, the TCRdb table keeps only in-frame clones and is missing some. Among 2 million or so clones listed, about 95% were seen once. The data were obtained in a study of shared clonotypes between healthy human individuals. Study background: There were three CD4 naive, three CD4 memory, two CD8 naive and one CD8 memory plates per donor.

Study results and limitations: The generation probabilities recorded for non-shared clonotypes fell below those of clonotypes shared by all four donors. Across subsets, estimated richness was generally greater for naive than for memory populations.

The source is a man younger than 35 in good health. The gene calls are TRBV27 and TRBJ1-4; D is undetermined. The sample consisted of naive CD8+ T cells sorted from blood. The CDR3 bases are TGTGCCAGCAGTTTTATTGGGAGTGAAAAACTGTTTTTT. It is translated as CASSFIGSEKLFF. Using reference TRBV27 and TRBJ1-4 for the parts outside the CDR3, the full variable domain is EAQVTQNPRYLITVTGKKLTVTCSQNMNHEYMSWYRQDPGLGLRQIYYSMNVEVTDKGDVPEGYKVSRKEKRNFPLILESPSPNQTSLYFCASSFIGSEKLFFGSGTQLSVL.